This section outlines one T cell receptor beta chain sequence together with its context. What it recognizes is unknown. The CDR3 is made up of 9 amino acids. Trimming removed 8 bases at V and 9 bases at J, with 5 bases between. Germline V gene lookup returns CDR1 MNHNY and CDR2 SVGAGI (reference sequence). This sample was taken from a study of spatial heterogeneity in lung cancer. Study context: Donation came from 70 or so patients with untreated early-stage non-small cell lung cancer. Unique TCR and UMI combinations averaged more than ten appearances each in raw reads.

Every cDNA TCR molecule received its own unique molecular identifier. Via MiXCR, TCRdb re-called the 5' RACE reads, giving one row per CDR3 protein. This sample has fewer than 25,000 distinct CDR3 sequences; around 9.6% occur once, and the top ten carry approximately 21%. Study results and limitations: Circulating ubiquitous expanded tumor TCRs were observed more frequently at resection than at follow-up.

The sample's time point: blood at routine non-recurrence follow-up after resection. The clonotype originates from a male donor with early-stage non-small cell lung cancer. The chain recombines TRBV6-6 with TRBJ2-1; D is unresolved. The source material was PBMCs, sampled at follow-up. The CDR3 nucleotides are TGTGCCAGCTCCACTGAGCAGTTCTTC. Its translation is CASSTEQFF.